The 5 T cell receptor beta chains below come from one sample, sequenced in a study of shared clonotypes between healthy human individuals. Data came from immunoSEQ multiplex PCR; TCRdb stores just in-frame clones and leaves some out. The sample yields 800,000 or so clones, roughly 96% seen once. As defined, naive CD8 cells were CD45RO-negative and positively selected for CCR7, with terminally differentiated effector memory CD45RA+ cells excluded. Sequencing was performed on naive CD8+ T cells sorted from blood. These receptors originate from a man aged 25-40 years in good health.

The rearrangement joins TRBV5-6 to TRBJ2-1; TRBD2 aligns across 12 bases. The J segment lost 11 bases and the V segment lost 4 bases, leaving 22 bases of the junction unmatched. CDR1 and CDR2 from the germline V gene are SGHDT and YYEEEE. This CDR3 contains 19 residues. CDR3 loop: CASSPGVQAGASGRAQQFF. CDR3 sequence (DNA): TGTGCCAGCAGCCCAGGCGTCCAGGCCGGGGCTAGCGGGAGGGCCCAGCAGTTCTTC.

The V call is TRBV27, the J call TRBJ2-4, with D perhaps matching TRBD1 or TRBD2 (5 bases each). The CDR3 spans 14 residues. V was shortened by 3 bases and J by 5 bases, with 11 bases between the two germline ends. Germline CDR1 is MNHEY and CDR2 is SMNVEV (reference sequence). The CDR3, as DNA: TGTGCCAGCAGTTTTGGGACGGACCAAAACATTCAGTACTTC. As protein: CASSFGTDQNIQYF.

Comment on this clone: Other nucleotide sequences from this sample produce the same CDR3. The J gene is TRBJ1-5, the V gene TRBV15, with TRBD1 matching over 8 bases. This CDR3 has 14 residues. Unmatched junction bases numbered 4, after V lost 5 bases and J lost 4 bases. Per germline, CDR1 LNHNV and CDR2 YYDKDF (reference sequence). The CDR3: CATSGGQGNQPQHF. In nucleotides, the CDR3 is TGTGCCACCAGCGGTGGACAGGGTAATCAGCCCCAGCATTTT.

The J gene is TRBJ2-2, the V gene TRBV11-3, with D possibly TRBD1 on 5 matching bases. Trimming removed 5 bases at V and 4 bases at J, with 17 bases between. Germline CDR1 is SGHNT and CDR2 is YENEEA. CDR3 length: 16 residues. The CDR3 here is CASSPHDSPSTGELFF. The DNA for the CDR3 is TGTGCCAGCAGCCCCCATGACAGCCCCAGCACCGGGGAGCTGTTTTTT. Complete variable domain (other parts from reference TRBV11-3 and TRBJ2-2): EAGVVQSPRYKIIEKKQPVAFWCNPISGHNTLYWYLQNLGQGPELLIRYENEEAVDDSQLPKDRFSAERLKGVDSTLKIQPAELGDSAVYLCASSPHDSPSTGELFFGEGSRLTVL.

Notes on this clone: A junction end diverges from the germline sequence, so it may reflect a read error. V gene TRBV7-7 combines with J gene TRBJ2-2; the D is unclear. The CDR3 is made up of 15 amino acids. Germline CDR1 and CDR2: SSHAT and FNYEAQ (reference sequence). The DNA of the CDR3 is TGTGCTAGCAGCTTAGACACCACGAACACCGGGGAGCTGTTTTTT. Amino acid sequence: CASSLDTTNTGELFF.